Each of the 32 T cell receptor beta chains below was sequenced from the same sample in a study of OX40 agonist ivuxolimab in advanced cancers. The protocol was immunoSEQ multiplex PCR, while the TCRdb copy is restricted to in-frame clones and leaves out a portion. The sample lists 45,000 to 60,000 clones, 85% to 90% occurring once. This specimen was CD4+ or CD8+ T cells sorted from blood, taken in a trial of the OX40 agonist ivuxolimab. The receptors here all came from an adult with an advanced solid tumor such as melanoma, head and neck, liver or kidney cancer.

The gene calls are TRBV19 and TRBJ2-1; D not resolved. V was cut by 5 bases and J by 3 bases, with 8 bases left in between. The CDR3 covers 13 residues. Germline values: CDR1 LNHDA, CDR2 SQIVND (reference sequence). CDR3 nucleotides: TGTGCCAGTAGTGTCAAACTCTACAATGAGCAGTTCTTC. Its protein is CASSVKLYNEQFF.

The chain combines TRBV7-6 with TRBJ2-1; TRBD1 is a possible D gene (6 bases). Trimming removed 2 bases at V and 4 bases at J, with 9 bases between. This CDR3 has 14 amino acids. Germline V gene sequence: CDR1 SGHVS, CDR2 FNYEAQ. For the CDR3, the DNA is TGTGCCAGCAGCTTAACGCAGGGGTACAATGAGCAGTTCTTC. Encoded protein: CASSLTQGYNEQFF.

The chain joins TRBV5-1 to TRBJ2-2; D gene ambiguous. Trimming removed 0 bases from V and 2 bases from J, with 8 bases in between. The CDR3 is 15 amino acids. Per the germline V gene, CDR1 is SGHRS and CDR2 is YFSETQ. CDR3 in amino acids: CASSLAIENTGELFF. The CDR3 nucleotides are TGCGCCAGCAGCTTGGCCATAGAAAACACCGGGGAGCTGTTTTTT.

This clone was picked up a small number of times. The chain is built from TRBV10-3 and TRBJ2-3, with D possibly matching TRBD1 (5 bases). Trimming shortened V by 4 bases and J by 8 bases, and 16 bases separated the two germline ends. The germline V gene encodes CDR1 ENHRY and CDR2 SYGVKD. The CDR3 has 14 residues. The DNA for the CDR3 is TGTGCCATCAGTGTGGGGCAGGGTGAAGGTACGCAGTATTTT. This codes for CAISVGQGEGTQYF.

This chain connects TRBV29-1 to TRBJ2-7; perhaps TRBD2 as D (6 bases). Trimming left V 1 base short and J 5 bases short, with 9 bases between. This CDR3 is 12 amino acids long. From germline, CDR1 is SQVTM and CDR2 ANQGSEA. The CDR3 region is CSVEGEDDEQYF. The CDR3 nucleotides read TGCAGCGTTGAAGGGGAGGACGACGAGCAGTACTTC.

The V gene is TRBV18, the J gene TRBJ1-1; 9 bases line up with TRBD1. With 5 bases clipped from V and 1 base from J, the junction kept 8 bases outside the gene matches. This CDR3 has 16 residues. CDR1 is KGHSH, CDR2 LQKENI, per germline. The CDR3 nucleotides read TGTGCCAGCTCAGCCTATACAGGGGGCTGGAACACTGAAGCTTTCTTT. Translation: CASSAYTGGWNTEAFF.

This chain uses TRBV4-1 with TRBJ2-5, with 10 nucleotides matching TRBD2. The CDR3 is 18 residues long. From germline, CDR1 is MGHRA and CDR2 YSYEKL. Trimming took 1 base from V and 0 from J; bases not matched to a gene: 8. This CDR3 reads CASSQVAGGNPHQETQYF. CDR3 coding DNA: TGCGCCAGCAGCCAAGTAGCGGGAGGTAACCCCCACCAAGAGACCCAGTACTTC.

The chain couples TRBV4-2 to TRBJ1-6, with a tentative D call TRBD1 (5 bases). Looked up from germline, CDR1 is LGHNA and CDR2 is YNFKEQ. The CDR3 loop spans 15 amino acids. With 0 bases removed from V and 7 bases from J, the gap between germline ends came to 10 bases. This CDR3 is CASSQDQGRNSPLHF. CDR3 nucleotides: TGTGCCAGCAGCCAAGATCAGGGTAGAAATTCACCCCTCCACTTT.

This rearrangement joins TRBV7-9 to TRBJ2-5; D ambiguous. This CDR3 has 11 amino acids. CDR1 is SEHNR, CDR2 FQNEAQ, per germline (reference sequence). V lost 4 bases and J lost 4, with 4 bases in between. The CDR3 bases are TGTGCCAGCAGCTCCCCAGAGACCCAGTACTTC. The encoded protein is CASSSPETQYF.

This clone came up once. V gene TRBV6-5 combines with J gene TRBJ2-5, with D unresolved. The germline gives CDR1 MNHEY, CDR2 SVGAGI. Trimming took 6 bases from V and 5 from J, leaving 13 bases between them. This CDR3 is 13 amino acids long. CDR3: CASSFGPGETQYF. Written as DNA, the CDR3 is TGTGCCAGCAGCTTCGGCCCCGGGGAGACCCAGTACTTC.

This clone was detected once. CDR3: CSVRAGGYQYF. CDR3 in DNA: TGCAGCGTTCGGGCGGGAGGGTACCAGTACTTC. The chain joins TRBV29-1 to TRBJ2-5; 9 bases match TRBD2. The CDR3 is 11 amino acids. V shed 5 bases, J shed 10 bases, and the junction held 5 bases outside the gene matches. The germline gives CDR1 SQVTM, CDR2 ANQGSEA.

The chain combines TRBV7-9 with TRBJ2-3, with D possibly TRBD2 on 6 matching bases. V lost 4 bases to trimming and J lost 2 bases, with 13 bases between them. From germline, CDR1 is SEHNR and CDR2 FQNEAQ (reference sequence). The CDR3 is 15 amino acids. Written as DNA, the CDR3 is TGTGCCAGCAGCTCACGGGGGACTTTCACAGATACGCAGTATTTT. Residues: CASSSRGTFTDTQYF.

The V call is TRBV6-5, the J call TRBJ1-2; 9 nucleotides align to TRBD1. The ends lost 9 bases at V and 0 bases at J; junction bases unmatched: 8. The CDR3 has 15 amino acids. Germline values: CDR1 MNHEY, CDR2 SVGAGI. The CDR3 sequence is CASRTGDLANYGYTF. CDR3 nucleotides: TGTGCCAGTCGGACAGGGGATTTAGCTAACTATGGCTACACCTTC.

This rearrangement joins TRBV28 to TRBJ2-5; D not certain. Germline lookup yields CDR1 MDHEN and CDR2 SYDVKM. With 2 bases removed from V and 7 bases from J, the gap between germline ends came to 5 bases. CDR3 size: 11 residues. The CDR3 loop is CASSLGTTQYF. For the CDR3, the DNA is TGTGCCAGCAGTTTAGGAACGACCCAGTACTTC.

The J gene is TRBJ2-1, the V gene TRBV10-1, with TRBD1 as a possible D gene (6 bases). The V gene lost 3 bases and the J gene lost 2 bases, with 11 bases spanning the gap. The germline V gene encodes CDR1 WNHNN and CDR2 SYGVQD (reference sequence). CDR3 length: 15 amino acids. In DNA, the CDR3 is TGCGCCAGCAGTGACCCAGGGGCGGCCTACAATGAGCAGTTCTTC. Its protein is CASSDPGAAYNEQFF.

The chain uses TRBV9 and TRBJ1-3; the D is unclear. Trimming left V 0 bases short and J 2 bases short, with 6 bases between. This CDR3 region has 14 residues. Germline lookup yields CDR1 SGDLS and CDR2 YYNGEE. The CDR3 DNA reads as TGTGCCAGCAGCGTAGAAAACCCTGGAAACACCATATATTTT. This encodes CASSVENPGNTIYF.

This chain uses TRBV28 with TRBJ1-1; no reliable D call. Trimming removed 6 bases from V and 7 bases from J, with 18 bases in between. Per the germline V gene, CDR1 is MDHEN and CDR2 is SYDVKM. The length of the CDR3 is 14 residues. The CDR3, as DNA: TGTGCCAGCAGCCTGGGTCGAAGGGCGGGTGAAGCTTTCTTT. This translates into CASSLGRRAGEAFF.

The CDR3 sequence: CASSRARSGTYEQYF. As DNA, the CDR3 is TGTGCCAGTAGTCGGGCAAGATCGGGAACCTACGAGCAGTACTTC. The chain joins TRBV19 to TRBJ2-7; D perhaps matches TRBD2 (5 bases). CDR3 length: 15 residues. Germline V gene data show CDR1 as LNHDA and CDR2 as SQIVND (reference sequence). V lost 5 bases and J lost 2, with 16 bases in between.

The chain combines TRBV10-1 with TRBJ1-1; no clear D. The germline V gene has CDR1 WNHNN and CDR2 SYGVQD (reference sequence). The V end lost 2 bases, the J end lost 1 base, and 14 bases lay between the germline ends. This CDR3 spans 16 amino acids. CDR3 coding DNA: TGCGCCAGCAGTGAGGCTCGCAACTCGGAGAACACTGAAGCTTTCTTT. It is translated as CASSEARNSENTEAFF.

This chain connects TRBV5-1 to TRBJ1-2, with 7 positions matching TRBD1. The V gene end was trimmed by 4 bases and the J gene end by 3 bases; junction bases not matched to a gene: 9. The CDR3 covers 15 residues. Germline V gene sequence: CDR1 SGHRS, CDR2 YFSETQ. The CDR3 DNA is TGCGCCAGCAGCCAACAGACAGGGAGCGACTATGGCTACACCTTC. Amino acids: CASSQQTGSDYGYTF.

The DNA of the CDR3 is TGTGCCAGCCGTTGGCAGAATAGCAATCAGCCCCAGCATTTT. It specifies CASRWQNSNQPQHF. This chain joins TRBV2 and TRBJ1-5; D not certain. Between the trimmed V and J ends, which lost 8 bases and 0 bases, there was a span of 11 bases. CDR1 is SNHLY, CDR2 FYNNEI, per germline. The CDR3 has 14 residues.

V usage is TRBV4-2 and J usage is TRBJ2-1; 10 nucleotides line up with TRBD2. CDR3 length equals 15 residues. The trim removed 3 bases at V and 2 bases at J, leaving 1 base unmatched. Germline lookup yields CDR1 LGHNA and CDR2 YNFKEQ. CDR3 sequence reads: CASSHLAGAYNEQFF. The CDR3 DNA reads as TGTGCCAGCAGCCACCTAGCGGGAGCCTACAATGAGCAGTTCTTC.

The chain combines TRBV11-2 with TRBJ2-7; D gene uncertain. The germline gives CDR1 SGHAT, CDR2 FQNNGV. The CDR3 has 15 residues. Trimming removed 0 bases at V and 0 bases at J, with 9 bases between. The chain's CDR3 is CASSLDNPSSYEQYF. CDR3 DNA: TGTGCCAGCAGCTTAGACAATCCGAGCTCCTACGAGCAGTACTTC.

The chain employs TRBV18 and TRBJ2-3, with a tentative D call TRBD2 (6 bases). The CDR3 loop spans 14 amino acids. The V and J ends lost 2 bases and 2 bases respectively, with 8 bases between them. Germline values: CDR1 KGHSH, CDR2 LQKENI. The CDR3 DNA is TGTGCCAGCTCACCAGCGGGGTACACAGATACGCAGTATTTT. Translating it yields CASSPAGYTDTQYF.

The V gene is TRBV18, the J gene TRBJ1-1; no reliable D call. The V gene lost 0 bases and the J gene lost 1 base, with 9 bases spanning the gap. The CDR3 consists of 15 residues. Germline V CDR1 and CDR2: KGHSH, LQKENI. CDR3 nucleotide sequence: TGTGCCAGCTCACCACCGGAGGTTAGGAACACTGAAGCTTTCTTT. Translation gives CASSPPEVRNTEAFF.

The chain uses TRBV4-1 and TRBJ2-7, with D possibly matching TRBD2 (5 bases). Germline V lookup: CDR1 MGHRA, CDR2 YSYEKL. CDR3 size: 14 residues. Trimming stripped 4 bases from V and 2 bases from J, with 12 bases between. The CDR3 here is CASSRESGAYEQYF. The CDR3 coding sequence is TGCGCCAGCAGCCGCGAATCCGGGGCCTACGAGCAGTACTTC.

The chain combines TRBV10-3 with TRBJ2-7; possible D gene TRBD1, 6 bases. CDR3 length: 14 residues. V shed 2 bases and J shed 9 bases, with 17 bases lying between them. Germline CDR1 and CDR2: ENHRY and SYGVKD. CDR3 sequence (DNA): TGTGCCATCAGTGAGGGACAGAGTGTACGGTGGCAGTACTTC. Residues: CAISEGQSVRWQYF.

CDR3 protein: CAWHTGGVYEQYF. In DNA form, the CDR3 reads TGTGCCTGGCACACAGGGGGCGTCTACGAGCAGTACTTC. The chain combines TRBV30 with TRBJ2-7; 9 bases match TRBD1. This CDR3 is built from 13 residues. CDR1 GTSNPN and CDR2 SVGIG come from the germline V gene (reference sequence). V dropped 5 bases and J dropped 3; count of bases not matched to a gene: 5.

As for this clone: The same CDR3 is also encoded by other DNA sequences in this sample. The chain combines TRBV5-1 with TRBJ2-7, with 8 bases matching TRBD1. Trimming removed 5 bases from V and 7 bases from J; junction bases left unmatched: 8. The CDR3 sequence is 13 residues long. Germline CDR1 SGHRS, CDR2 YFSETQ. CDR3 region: CASRATGGREQYF. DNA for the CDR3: TGCGCCAGCAGGGCTACAGGGGGTCGGGAGCAGTACTTC.

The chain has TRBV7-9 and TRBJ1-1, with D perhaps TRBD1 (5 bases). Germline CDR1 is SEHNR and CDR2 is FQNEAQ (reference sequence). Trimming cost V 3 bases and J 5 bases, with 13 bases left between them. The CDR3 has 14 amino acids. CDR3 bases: TGTGCCAGCAGCTTCCAGGGTCTAGGGACTGAAGCTTTCTTT. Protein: CASSFQGLGTEAFF.

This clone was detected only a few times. The CDR3 sequence is CASSLGAGPTNEQFF. CDR3 nucleotide sequence: TGTGCCAGCAGCTTAGGGGCGGGCCCTACAAATGAGCAGTTCTTC. The gene calls are TRBV7-2 and TRBJ2-1; the D gene is possibly TRBD2 (5 bases). Germline assignment: CDR1 SGHTA and CDR2 FQGNSA. V was trimmed by 1 base and J by 7 bases, leaving 14 bases between them. This CDR3 has 15 residues. Full variable domain (missing parts from reference TRBV7-2 and TRBJ2-1): GAGVSQSPSNKVTEKGKDVELRCDPISGHTALYWYRQSLGQGLEFLIYFQGNSAPDKSGLPSDRFSAERTGGSVSTLTIQRTQQEDSAVYLCASSLGAGPTNEQFFGPGTRLTVL.

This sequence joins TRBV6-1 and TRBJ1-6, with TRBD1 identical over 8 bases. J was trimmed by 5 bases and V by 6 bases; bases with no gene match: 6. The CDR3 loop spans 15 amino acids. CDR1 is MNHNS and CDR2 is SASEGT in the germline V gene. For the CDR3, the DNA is TGTGCCAGCAGAGAATGGGACAGGAATAATTCACCCCTCCACTTT. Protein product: CASREWDRNNSPLHF.